The next 8 T cell receptor beta chains were all read from a single sample in a study of blood T cell repertoires in COVID-19. Some clones are missing from TCRdb's copy, which holds only in-frame ones; the method was immunoSEQ multiplex PCR. The sample yields almost 95,000 clones, around nine tenths seen once. Source material: peripheral blood. The source of these receptors is a woman aged 60-75 years with COVID-19, enrolled during active disease.

Only a few counts were recorded for this clone. The CDR3 here is CASSLAGGQLLLGPGNTIYF. The CDR3, as DNA: TGTGCCAGCAGCTTGGCGGGTGGACAGTTACTCCTTGGGCCTGGAAACACCATATATTTT. The gene calls are TRBV5-5 and TRBJ1-3; TRBD1 is a possible D gene (6 bases). The V gene's germline CDR1 is SGHKS and CDR2 YYEKEE (reference sequence). This CDR3 comprises 20 residues. The V and J ends lost 0 bases and 2 bases respectively, with 24 bases between them.

The CDR3, as DNA: TGTGCCAGCAGCCCCTCGTGGGGCGACTCCTACGAGCAGTACTTC. Encoded protein: CASSPSWGDSYEQYF. This chain uses TRBV7-2 with TRBJ2-7, with D perhaps matching TRBD1 (5 bases). CDR3 size: 15 residues. CDR1 is SGHTA and CDR2 is FQGNSA in the germline V gene. The ends were cut back, 5 bases at V and 0 bases at J, with 14 bases in the middle.

This clone was detected a few times. The chain couples TRBV27 to TRBJ1-2, with D unclear. V lost 2 bases to trimming and J lost 5 bases, with 18 bases between them. The CDR3 extends over 16 amino acids. Germline CDR1 reads MNHEY; CDR2 reads SMNVEV (reference sequence). The CDR3 sequence is CASSLRGPQLYYGYTF. The CDR3 bases are TGTGCCAGCAGTTTACGAGGGCCTCAACTTTATTATGGCTACACCTTC.

V and J are TRBV4-2 and TRBJ1-6; D perhaps matches TRBD1 (5 bases). V was trimmed by 4 bases and J by 5 bases, leaving 12 bases between them. This CDR3 spans 15 amino acids. Germline V gives CDR1 LGHNA, CDR2 YNFKEQ. CDR3 region: CASSRGQGNNSPLHF. The DNA for the CDR3 is TGTGCCAGCAGCCGAGGTCAGGGTAATAATTCACCCCTCCACTTT.

The V and J genes are TRBV9 and TRBJ1-2, with D possibly being TRBD1 (5 bases). The CDR3 runs 14 residues. The V gene's germline CDR1 is SGDLS and CDR2 YYNGEE. The germline V and J ends were trimmed by 4 bases and 3 bases, with 13 bases remaining between them. CDR3 in amino acids: CASSFGWGDYGYTF. The CDR3 region has the DNA TGTGCCAGCAGCTTTGGGTGGGGGGACTATGGCTACACCTTC.

The rearrangement joins TRBV7-2 to TRBJ1-3; D ambiguous. The ends were cut back, 3 bases at V and 7 bases at J, with 10 bases in the middle. Germline values: CDR1 SGHTA, CDR2 FQGNSA. The CDR3 extends over 13 amino acids. The CDR3 spells CASSFDGINTIYF. Written as DNA, the CDR3 is TGTGCCAGCAGCTTTGACGGGATCAACACCATATATTTT.

This chain joins TRBV5-1 and TRBJ2-1, with TRBD2 identical over 12 bases. Germline values: CDR1 SGHRS, CDR2 YFSETQ. The CDR3 is 16 residues long. With 4 bases clipped from V and 6 bases from J, the junction kept 8 bases outside the gene matches. CDR3 amino acids: CASSPPLAGGVNEQFF. CDR3 DNA sequence: TGCGCCAGCAGCCCACCTCTAGCGGGGGGGGTCAATGAGCAGTTCTTC.

The V gene is TRBV4-2, the J gene TRBJ2-7; D ambiguous. Germline CDR1 and CDR2: LGHNA and YNFKEQ. This CDR3 region has 14 residues. With 0 bases removed from V and 7 bases from J, the gap between germline ends came to 13 bases. CDR3 DNA sequence: TGTGCCAGCAGCCAAGAGAGGTGGCAGCAGGAGCAGTACTTC. Translation gives CASSQERWQQEQYF.